Listed here is a single TCR beta chain. The data are from a study of OX40 agonist ivuxolimab in advanced cancers. About the study: Participants could have had prior anti-PD-1, anti-PD-L1 or anti-CTLA-4 therapy, and around 40% had some.

Deletions cut 3 bases from V and 7 bases from J, with 12 bases between. Germline assignment: CDR1 MNHNS and CDR2 SASEGT. The CDR3 is 13 amino acids. Using immunoSEQ multiplex PCR, the repertoire was profiled, and TCRdb retains in-frame clones only, with some absent. In the table there are roughly 67,000 clones, approximately 88% of which are singletons. Blood got drawn at baseline, again on cycle 4 day 1, and then on cycle 7 day 1. The rearrangement joins TRBV6-1 to TRBJ1-2; no clear D gene. The TCR originated in an adult with an advanced solid tumor such as melanoma, head and neck, liver or kidney cancer. Source: CD4+ or CD8+ T cells sorted from blood, taken in a trial of the OX40 agonist ivuxolimab. The CDR3 reads CASSDTVSLGYTF. The CDR3 nucleotides are TGTGCCAGCAGTGATACAGTGTCCCTTGGCTACACCTTC.